Sequencing of this T cell receptor beta chain was carried out in a study of monozygotic twins with inflammatory bowel disease (dated by TCRdb to between 2019 and 2020). With regard to the full study: In total, roughly 30 monozygotic twin pairs made up the full study: 19 Danish pairs, all IBD-discordant, plus nine German pairs, of which four were IBD-concordant and five were IBD-discordant. The search for disease-associated traits relied mainly on comparing IBD patients with their genetically identical healthy co-twins within discordant pairs. Each individual had, on average, about 151 000 unique TCRalpha sequences and 181 000 unique TCRbeta sequences available for analysis. Here is what the overall study found, with its caveats: No single strong signal or clonotype linked to IBD turned up in the results, so the idea that one exists was not supported. Concordant and discordant twins showed no difference in repertoire similarity, possibly because of limited statistical power. Because patients were on differing immunosuppressive treatments, the repertoires may have picked up extra background noise and inter-individual variability. The analysis was unable to tell different T cell subtypes apart. Compared with healthy twins, IBD patients shared fewer clonotypes with other individuals, and the difference was most pronounced in patients with signs of disease activity. IBD patients had lower TCRbeta repertoire diversity, measured by the inverse Simpson index, than their healthy co-twins.

As regards this clonotype: Its antigen is not yet known.

From each donor, an approximately 2.5 ml peripheral blood sample was collected into PAXgene tubes and kept at -80 degrees C. Without T cell sorting, total RNA was isolated from whole blood using the PAXgene blood miRNA kit on an automated QIAcube. Peripheral blood from monozygotic twin pairs, either concordant or discordant for inflammatory bowel disease, underwent deep TCRalpha and TCRbeta repertoire profiling that used unique molecular barcoding. Smoking habits were recorded for all twin pairs, with individuals classified as current, former or never smokers. To prepare the library, 5' RACE was applied. Preparation of each TCR library used approximately 3,500 ng of total RNA. For each sample, cDNA was synthesized in eight separate reactions using SMARTScribe reverse transcriptase. During cDNA synthesis, template switching was used to introduce unique molecular identifiers that contained a 6-nucleotide sample barcode. Amplification of TCRalpha and TCRbeta cDNA involved two nested PCRs of 16 and 9 cycles, and each PCR was followed by bead purification. Before amplification, cDNA was treated with uracil DNA-glycosylase and purified using the QIAquick PCR purification kit. The second PCR was the step at which Illumina TruSeq-compatible adapters and sample-specific barcodes were added. Library quality and concentration were assessed using TapeStation and Qubit, and roughly 5.5 ng of each library was pooled. The pooled libraries were sequenced with 2 x 100 bp reads and custom sequencing primers on an Illumina HiSeq2500 single-index Rapid Run. The published analysis was carried out like this. PCR and sequencing errors were corrected by UMI-based consensus assembly using MiGEC version 1.2.6. MiXCR version 2.1.1 was used to carry out V(D)J alignment, clonotype assembly and CDR3 extraction. To normalise gene usage, clonotype sharing and MAIT/NKT TCR abundance, the top 1000, 10 000 and 20 000 clonotypes in each sample were analysed. After downsampling to 27 000 UMIs, diversity was calculated as the inverse Simpson index using the vegan R package. Paired Mann-Whitney U tests were applied to discordant twin pairs, and Benjamini-Hochberg correction was used for multiple testing. TCRdb reprocessed the sequencing reads and holds a single record per CDR3 protein sequence, with no DNA. TCRdb, not the original authors, processed these V and J calls. This sample's clone table shows 93,000 or so distinct CDR3 sequences. The ten most abundant clones make up under 2.5% of the sample.

The source is a human donor with ulcerative colitis or Crohn's disease, or a healthy co-twin of an affected twin (not recorded which). The sequencing input was blood.

This receptor has the CDR3 CASSQERQGYHEQYF. This receptor chain uses TRBV4-3 and TRBJ2-7; with no DNA, the TCRdb D assignment of TRBD1 cannot be verified. Its CDR3 holds 15 amino acids, cysteine through phenylalanine. The nucleotide record is missing. The germline V gene yields LGHNA for CDR1 and YSLEER for CDR2.